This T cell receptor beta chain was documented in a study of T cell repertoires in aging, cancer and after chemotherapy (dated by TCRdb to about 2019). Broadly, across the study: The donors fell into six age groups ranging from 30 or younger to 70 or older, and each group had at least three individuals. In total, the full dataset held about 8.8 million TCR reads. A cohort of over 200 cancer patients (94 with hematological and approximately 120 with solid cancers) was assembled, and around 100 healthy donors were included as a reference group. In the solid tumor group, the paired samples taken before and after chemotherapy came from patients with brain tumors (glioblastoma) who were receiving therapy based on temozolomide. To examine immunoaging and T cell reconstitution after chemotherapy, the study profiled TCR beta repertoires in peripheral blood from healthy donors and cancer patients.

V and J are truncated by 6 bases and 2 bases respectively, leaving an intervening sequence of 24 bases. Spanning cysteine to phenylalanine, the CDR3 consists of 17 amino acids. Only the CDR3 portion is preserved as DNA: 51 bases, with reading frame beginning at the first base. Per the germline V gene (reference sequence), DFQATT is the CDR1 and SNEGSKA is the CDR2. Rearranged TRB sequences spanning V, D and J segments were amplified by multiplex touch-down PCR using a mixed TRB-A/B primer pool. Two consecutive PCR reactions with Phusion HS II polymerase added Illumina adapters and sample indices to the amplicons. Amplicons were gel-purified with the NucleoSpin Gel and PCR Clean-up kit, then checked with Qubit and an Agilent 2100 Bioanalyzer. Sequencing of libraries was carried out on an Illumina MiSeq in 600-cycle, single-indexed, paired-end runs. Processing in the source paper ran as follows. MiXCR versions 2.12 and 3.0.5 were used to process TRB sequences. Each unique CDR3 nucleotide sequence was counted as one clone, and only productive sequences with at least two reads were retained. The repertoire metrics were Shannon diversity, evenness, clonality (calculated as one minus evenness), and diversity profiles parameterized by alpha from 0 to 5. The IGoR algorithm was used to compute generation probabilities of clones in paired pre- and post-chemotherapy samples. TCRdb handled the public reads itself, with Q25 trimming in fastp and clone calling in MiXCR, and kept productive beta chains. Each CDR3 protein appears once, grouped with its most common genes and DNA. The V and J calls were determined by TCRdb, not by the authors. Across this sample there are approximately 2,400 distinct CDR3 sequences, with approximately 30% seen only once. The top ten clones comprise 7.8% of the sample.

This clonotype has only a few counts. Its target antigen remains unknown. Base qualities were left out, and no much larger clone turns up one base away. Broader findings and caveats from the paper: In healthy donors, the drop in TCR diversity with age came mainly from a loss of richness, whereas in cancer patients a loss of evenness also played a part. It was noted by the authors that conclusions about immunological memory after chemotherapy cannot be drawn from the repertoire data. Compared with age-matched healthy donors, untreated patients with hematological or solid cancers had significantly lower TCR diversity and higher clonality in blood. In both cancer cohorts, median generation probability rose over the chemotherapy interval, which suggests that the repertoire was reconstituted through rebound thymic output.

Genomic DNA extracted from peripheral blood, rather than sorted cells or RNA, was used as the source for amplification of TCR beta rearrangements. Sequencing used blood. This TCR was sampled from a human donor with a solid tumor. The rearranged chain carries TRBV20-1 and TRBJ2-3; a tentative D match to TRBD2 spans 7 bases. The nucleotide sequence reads TGCAGTGCAGGGGGTGCGGGGATAGCGGGTCACACAGATACGCAGTATTTT. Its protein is CSAGGAGIAGHTDTQYF.